This T cell receptor beta chain was recovered during a study of T cell responses to AZD1222 COVID-19 vaccine. Overall study context: Some second doses came at about 4 weeks and others at about 12 weeks; these were pooled.

Sequenced by immunoSEQ multiplex PCR; TCRdb stores in-frame clones only, minus some. The repertoire consists of 150,000 to 160,000 clones, with under 95% occurring once and the leading ten covering under 20%. V was shortened by 4 bases and J by 0 bases, with 11 bases between the two germline ends. The CDR3 is 15 amino acids. Germline V gene lookup returns CDR1 SGDLS and CDR2 YYNGEE. Overall study results and limits: Clonal diversity may have been underestimated, and the donors were mostly white British, with more females than males. Spike-specific TCR breadth and depth went up after people got two AZD1222 doses.

Worth noting for this clone: Its specificity is unknown.

The input for sequencing was peripheral blood, taken on day 0 of AZD1222 vaccination. This chain connects TRBV9 to TRBJ2-1; perhaps TRBD2 as D (5 bases). This sequence originates from an adult in good health. The CDR3 sequence: CASSPPTSSYNEQFF. CDR3 DNA: TGTGCCAGCAGCCCACCAACTAGCTCCTACAATGAGCAGTTCTTC.